This T cell receptor beta chain was obtained from a study of CD8 T cells in ankylosing spondylitis. Study-wide findings and caveats: Those disease-linked clones were CD8+; they were also relatively rare in peripheral blood. Seemingly characteristic of ankylosing spondylitis blood was a TCR beta motif consisting of eight highly homologous variants.

On this clonotype: Its antigen remains unknown.

Germline V gene lookup returns CDR1 MDHEN and CDR2 SYDVKM. The CDR3 contains 13 residues. Trimming pared 5 bases from V and 8 bases from J, leaving 15 bases between. A quantitative 5'-RACE method, one with molecular barcodes, was used to make TCR beta libraries. TCRdb reprocessed the 5' RACE reads via MiXCR and lists one record per CDR3 protein. The table has under 450,000 distinct CDR3 sequences, 20% to 25% seen once. The clonotype originates from a male donor with ankylosing spondylitis or in good health (not recorded which). Material: blood, either unsorted or a sorted T cell fraction (not recorded which). The V gene is TRBV28, the J gene TRBJ1-2; D remains unclear. CDR3 DNA: TGTGCCAGCAGTGACCTAAGGCTACGAGGCTACACCTTC. Amino acids: CASSDLRLRGYTF.